Below, 22 T cell receptor beta chains from the same sample are listed, as sequenced in a study of control samples from healthy donors and cancer patients. Generated by immunoSEQ multiplex PCR, the TCRdb table keeps only in-frame clones and is missing some. Here the sample spans roughly 70,000 clones, approximately 94% being singletons. The specimen was blood. The receptors shown here come from a woman younger than 45 in good health.

This sequence joins TRBV7-9 and TRBJ1-1; D gene uncertain. V lost 4 bases and J lost 7, with 4 bases in between. The CDR3 has 10 amino acids. Germline V gene sequence: CDR1 SEHNR, CDR2 FQNEAQ (reference sequence). CDR3 sequence: CASSSFEAFF. The CDR3, as DNA: TGTGCCAGCAGCTCGTTTGAAGCTTTCTTT. Using reference TRBV7-9 and TRBJ1-1 for the parts outside the CDR3, the full variable domain is DTGVSQNPRHKITKRGQNVTFRCDPISEHNRLYWYRQTLGQGPEFLTYFQNEAQLEKSRLLSDRFSAERPKGSFSTLEIQRTEQGDSAMYLCASSSFEAFFGQGTRLTVV.

This clone has more than one count but fewer than ten. The chain employs TRBV30 and TRBJ1-4, with 9 bases lining up with TRBD1. The V segment lost 6 bases and the J segment 4 bases; nucleotides outside the gene matches: 6. Germline CDR1 is GTSNPN and CDR2 is SVGIG (reference sequence). This CDR3 region has 14 residues. CDR3: CACSGTGINEKLFF. The CDR3 DNA is TGTGCCTGCTCCGGGACAGGGATTAATGAAAAACTGTTTTTT.

The rearrangement joins TRBV19 to TRBJ1-2; tentatively, D is TRBD1 (5 bases). V lost 3 bases, J lost 8 bases, and 19 bases lay in between. The CDR3 is made up of 15 amino acids. Germline V lookup: CDR1 LNHDA, CDR2 SQIVND (reference sequence). The CDR3 sequence: CASSIGTGIGRGYTF. The CDR3 bases are TGTGCCAGTAGTATTGGAACAGGAATCGGACGAGGCTACACCTTC.

The chain uses TRBV4-1 and TRBJ1-1; 7 nucleotides agree with TRBD1. The junction had 8 bases not matched to a gene; V was cut back by 5 bases and J by 2 bases. This CDR3 is built from 15 residues. Germline-derived CDR1 and CDR2 are MGHRA and YSYEKL. Written as DNA, the CDR3 is TGCGCCAGCAGCAATCGGACAGGCCTAAACACTGAAGCTTTCTTT. Protein sequence: CASSNRTGLNTEAFF.

The rearrangement links TRBV29-1 to TRBJ1-1; D might be TRBD1 (6 bases). Germline CDR1 SQVTM, CDR2 ANQGSEA. V lost 1 base and J 5 bases, leaving 17 bases between the germline ends. The CDR3 is 15 amino acids. The chain's CDR3 is CSVEGGGQPITEAFF. CDR3 in DNA: TGCAGCGTTGAAGGGGGAGGACAGCCGATTACTGAAGCTTTCTTT.

The chain recombines TRBV7-2 with TRBJ1-1; D unclear. CDR1 SGHTA and CDR2 FQGNSA come from the germline V gene. Trimming removed 5 bases at V and 1 base at J, with 8 bases between. The CDR3 length is 13 residues. CDR3 sequence reads: CASSTQTNTEAFF. CDR3 nucleotides: TGTGCCAGCAGCACCCAAACGAACACTGAAGCTTTCTTT.

The J gene is TRBJ2-1, the V gene TRBV6-6; 7 positions match TRBD2. Germline V gene data show CDR1 as MNHNY and CDR2 as SVGAGI (reference sequence). The V segment lost 6 bases and the J segment 0 bases; nucleotides outside the gene matches: 8. The CDR3 contains 16 residues. The CDR3 reads CASSPKGGSSYNEQFF. CDR3 DNA: TGTGCCAGCAGCCCCAAGGGAGGGAGCTCCTACAATGAGCAGTTCTTC.

This clone was counted once. The chain links TRBV9 to TRBJ1-3; D perhaps matches TRBD1 (5 bases). Germline V lookup: CDR1 SGDLS, CDR2 YYNGEE. CDR3 length: 16 amino acids. V gave up 4 bases and J gave up 2 bases, with 16 bases separating them. The CDR3 DNA reads as TGTGCCAGCAGCCCCAGACAGCTAGGTCCTGGAAACACCATATATTTT. Translation gives CASSPRQLGPGNTIYF.

This clone was observed once. V gene TRBV30 combines with J gene TRBJ1-5; TRBD1 is a possible D gene (6 bases). CDR1 and CDR2 (germline): GTSNPN, SVGIG (reference sequence). The germline V and J ends were trimmed by 6 bases and 4 bases, with 13 bases remaining between them. This CDR3 has 13 residues. CDR3 DNA sequence: TGTGCCTGCGCACAGGGCGAGAATCAGCCCCAGCATTTT. Amino acids: CACAQGENQPQHF.

The genes are TRBV7-9 and TRBJ1-1, with D tentatively TRBD1 (6 bases). This CDR3 has 14 residues. Trimming stripped 5 bases from V and 4 bases from J, with 14 bases between. Germline CDR1 is SEHNR and CDR2 is FQNEAQ (reference sequence). The CDR3 reads CASSPRGAGTEAFF. The CDR3 DNA follows: TGTGCCAGCAGCCCGCGGGGGGCGGGCACTGAAGCTTTCTTT. The full variable domain, completed using reference TRBV7-9 and TRBJ1-1, is DTGVSQNPRHKITKRGQNVTFRCDPISEHNRLYWYRQTLGQGPEFLTYFQNEAQLEKSRLLSDRFSAERPKGSFSTLEIQRTEQGDSAMYLCASSPRGAGTEAFFGQGTRLTVV.

The table lists this clone with a count of one. The chain joins TRBV6-5 to TRBJ1-1; 10 bases are a match to TRBD1. This CDR3 is 14 amino acids long. CDR1 is MNHEY, CDR2 SVGAGI, per germline. V trimming: 7 bases; J trimming: 8 bases; junction bases outside the gene matches: 10. The CDR3 is CASIWDRGSAEAFF. As DNA, the CDR3 is TGTGCCAGCATTTGGGACAGGGGATCTGCCGAAGCTTTCTTT.

The chain couples TRBV5-1 to TRBJ2-3; D remains unclear. Looked up from germline, CDR1 is SGHRS and CDR2 is YFSETQ. The CDR3 is made up of 16 amino acids. V lost 4 bases and J 6 bases, leaving 21 bases between the germline ends. CDR3 protein: CASSPGVLERADTQYF. In DNA form, the CDR3 reads TGCGCCAGCAGCCCTGGAGTCCTCGAAAGGGCCGATACGCAGTATTTT. The variable domain in full, with the rest retrieved from reference TRBV5-1 and TRBJ2-3, is KAGVTQTPRYLIKTRGQQVTLSCSPISGHRSVSWYQQTPGQGLQFLFEYFSETQRNKGNFPGRFSGRQFSNSRSEMNVSTLELGDSALYLCASSPGVLERADTQYFGPGTRLTVL.

CDR3 sequence (DNA): TGTGCCAGCAGCCTGTTTCCGGGACTAGTCTACGAGCAGTACTTC. This gives the protein CASSLFPGLVYEQYF. V is TRBV5-8 and J is TRBJ2-7; TRBD2 aligns across 8 bases. The length of the CDR3 is 15 residues. Looked up from germline, CDR1 is SGHTS and CDR2 is YDEGEE. J was trimmed by 3 bases and V by 4 bases; bases with no gene match: 9.

The chain has TRBV28 and TRBJ1-1; the match to TRBD1 covers 7 bases. V shed 6 bases, J shed 1 base, and the junction held 5 bases outside the gene matches. This CDR3 contains 14 residues. Germline lookup yields CDR1 MDHEN and CDR2 SYDVKM. In nucleotides, the CDR3 is TGTGCCAGCAGGGAGGGGGCGAGGAACACTGAAGCTTTCTTT. It codes for CASREGARNTEAFF.

CDR3 amino acids: CASSLGTGVEKLFF. In DNA, the CDR3 is TGTGCCAGCAGCCTCGGAACAGGGGTGGAAAAACTGTTTTTT. The rearrangement links TRBV3-1 (or the pseudogene TRBV3-2) to TRBJ1-4; 7 nucleotides agree with TRBD1. This CDR3 contains 14 residues. Looked up from germline, CDR1 is LGHDT and CDR2 is YNNKEL (reference sequence). Trimming took 4 bases from V and 8 from J; bases not matched to a gene: 7.

The CDR3 DNA reads TGTGCCAGCAGCTTGGAGGTGGATGAAAAACTGTTTTTT. Translation gives CASSLEVDEKLFF. The chain uses TRBV5-5 and TRBJ1-4; D is unresolved. The V end was cut by 0 bases, the J end by 6 bases, with 6 bases between. The CDR3 is 13 amino acids. The V gene's germline CDR1 is SGHKS and CDR2 YYEKEE (reference sequence).

The gene calls are TRBV25-1 and TRBJ1-1; D not certain. The CDR3 spans 14 residues. Per the germline V gene, CDR1 is MGHDK and CDR2 is SYGVNS. Trimming took 2 bases from V and 0 from J, leaving 7 bases between them. The CDR3 sequence: CASSEGSLNTEAFF. Written as DNA, the CDR3 is TGTGCCAGCAGTGAAGGGTCTTTGAACACTGAAGCTTTCTTT.

This rearrangement joins TRBV6-1 to TRBJ1-2; D is unresolved. CDR1 and CDR2 (germline): MNHNS, SASEGT. V lost 2 bases, J lost 8 bases, and 24 bases lay in between. The CDR3 spans 17 residues. CDR3 protein: CASSENPHPSLWEGYTF. The CDR3 DNA follows: TGTGCCAGCAGTGAAAACCCTCACCCCAGTCTTTGGGAGGGCTACACCTTC.

J is TRBJ1-2 and V is TRBV28; D is unclear. Germline V gene sequence: CDR1 MDHEN, CDR2 SYDVKM. The CDR3 covers 16 residues. V shed 5 bases and J shed 8 bases, with 24 bases lying between them. The CDR3 DNA is TGTGCCAGCAGTGTAACCGGGCCCACCTCACCGGGCGGCTACACCTTC. Protein: CASSVTGPTSPGGYTF.

In nucleotides, the CDR3 is TGTGCCAGCAGCTTAGTATGGGCCAATGAGCAGTTCTTC. This encodes CASSLVWANEQFF. The rearrangement links TRBV5-6 to TRBJ2-1; D gene uncertain. The germline gives CDR1 SGHDT, CDR2 YYEEEE. The CDR3 extends over 13 amino acids. The V end was cut by 2 bases, the J end by 6 bases, with 9 bases between.

The gene calls are TRBV7-9 and TRBJ1-1; no definite D call. The CDR3 runs 13 residues. Germline values: CDR1 SEHNR, CDR2 FQNEAQ (reference sequence). V dropped 1 base and J dropped 0 bases, with 3 bases sitting between them. The CDR3 here is CASSLEMNTEAFF. In nucleotides, the CDR3 is TGTGCCAGCAGCTTAGAAATGAACACTGAAGCTTTCTTT.

The V and J genes are TRBV18 and TRBJ1-2; 8 nucleotides align to TRBD1. Germline V gives CDR1 KGHSH, CDR2 LQKENI. The CDR3 is made up of 17 amino acids. Trimming at V came to 3 bases and at J to 1 base, leaving 10 bases not matched to a gene. The CDR3 here is CASSPETGVFVNYGYTF. The CDR3 bases are TGTGCCAGCTCACCCGAGACAGGGGTGTTTGTTAACTATGGCTACACCTTC.